The 11 T cell receptor beta chains below all came from one sample that was sequenced in a study of response to subunit inactivated influenza vaccine. TCRdb re-derived calls from the RT-PCR reads in MiXCR, one entry per CDR3 protein. The sample yields hundreds of thousands of distinct CDR3 sequences, about 11% seen once. The sample was PBMCs from blood, taken on the day of vaccination. These receptors were obtained from a man in his fifties or sixties who received an inactivated influenza vaccine.

V gene TRBV20-1 combines with J gene TRBJ2-1, with a tentative D call TRBD2 (7 bases). The CDR3 consists of 13 residues. V lost 6 bases to trimming and J lost 12 bases, with 21 bases between them. Germline loops: CDR1 DFQATT, CDR2 SNEGSKA (reference sequence). The CDR3: CSARGGGQVVQFF. The CDR3 DNA follows: TGCAGTGCCCGAGGGGGGGGCCAGGTCGTGCAGTTCTTC.

This clonotype appeared many times. The chain joins TRBV6-1 to TRBJ2-3; 10 nucleotides match TRBD1. Per the germline V gene, CDR1 is MNHNS and CDR2 is SASEGT. V was pared by 1 base and J by 4 bases, with 2 bases of the junction left unmatched. The CDR3 totals 15 residues. The CDR3 loop is CASSEGQGAPDTQYF. Written as DNA, the CDR3 is TGTGCCAGCAGTGAAGGACAGGGGGCCCCAGATACGCAGTATTTT.

This clonotype has a count of ten or more. The V and J genes are TRBV7-2 and TRBJ1-5, with D perhaps TRBD1 (6 bases). The CDR3 runs 14 residues. Trimming took off 3 bases at V and 7 bases at J, with 13 bases between the two ends. Per the germline V gene, CDR1 is SGHTA and CDR2 is FQGNSA. CDR3 nucleotide sequence: TGTGCCAGCAGCTTCTCAGGTGGGGGCCAGCCCCAGCATTTT. This codes for CASSFSGGGQPQHF.

The rearrangement joins TRBV4-3 to TRBJ2-6; 11 bases map to TRBD1. Germline V gene lookup returns CDR1 LGHNA and CDR2 YSLEER. V lost 3 bases and J lost 0; bases outside the gene matches: 10. The CDR3 has 20 residues. In nucleotides, the CDR3 is TGCGCCAGCAGCCAGGTAGCCGGGACAGGGGGGTACTCTGGGGCCAACGTCCTGACTTTC. Translating gives CASSQVAGTGGYSGANVLTF.

The CDR3 protein is CATSRDPSVTDTQYF. The CDR3 DNA reads TGTGCCACCAGCAGAGATCCAAGCGTTACAGATACGCAGTATTTT. The chain has TRBV15 and TRBJ2-3; D is unclear. The germline CDR1 and CDR2 sequences are LNHNV and YYDKDF (reference sequence). The CDR3 contains 15 residues. Trimming removed 0 bases at V and 3 bases at J, with 10 bases between.

This clonotype was seen a handful of times. The rearrangement uses TRBV7-8 and TRBJ2-4; tentatively, D is TRBD1 (5 bases). Germline V lookup: CDR1 SGHVS, CDR2 FQNEAQ. The CDR3 totals 15 residues. The V end was cut by 1 base, the J end by 9 bases, with 16 bases between. CDR3 DNA: TGTGCCAGCAGCTTAGTTACAGGATGGAGTTCCATTCAGTACTTC. Translation gives CASSLVTGWSSIQYF. Full variable domain (remainder filled in from reference TRBV7-8 and TRBJ2-4): GAGVSQSPRYKVAKRGQDVALRCDPISGHVSLFWYQQALGQGPEFLTYFQNEAQLDKSGLPSDRFFAERPEGSVSTLKIQRTQQEDSAVYLCASSLVTGWSSIQYFGAGTRLSVL.

This chain uses TRBV6-1 with TRBJ2-3; tentatively, D is TRBD1 or TRBD2 (5 bases each). Per germline, CDR1 MNHNS and CDR2 SASEGT. The V and J ends lost 7 bases and 2 bases respectively, with 13 bases between them. This CDR3 comprises 14 residues. CDR3 coding DNA: TGTGCCAGCAAGTCGGGACCCTACACAGATACGCAGTATTTT. Amino acid sequence: CASKSGPYTDTQYF.

This clonotype was found a few times. The chain recombines TRBV7-9 with TRBJ2-7, with 9 nucleotides matching TRBD1. Germline CDR1 SEHNR, CDR2 FQNEAQ (reference sequence). The CDR3 has 15 amino acids. Losses at the gene ends were 4 bases for V and 2 bases for J; bases not matched to a gene: 6. The CDR3 coding sequence is TGTGCCAGCAGCTCCAAACAGGGGGCCACCTACGAGCAGTACTTC. Protein sequence: CASSSKQGATYEQYF.

The rearrangement uses TRBV4-2 and TRBJ2-1; D not resolved. Germline CDR1 reads LGHNA; CDR2 reads YNFKEQ. The germline V and J ends were trimmed by 9 bases and 2 bases, with 11 bases remaining between them. This CDR3 comprises 13 residues. The CDR3: CASKGRTYNEQFF. CDR3 DNA sequence: TGTGCCAGTAAGGGCAGGACCTACAATGAGCAGTTCTTC.

There are a few counts of this clonotype. At one end, the junction sequence differs from germline, possibly due to a read error. The chain combines TRBV7-2 with TRBJ2-3; D is unclear. CDR1 is SGHTA and CDR2 is FQGNSA in the germline V gene. This CDR3 region has 13 residues. The DNA for the CDR3 is TGTGCCAGCAGCTTCCAGAGCAAAGATACGCAGTATTTT. Translation: CASSFQSKDTQYF.

This clonotype was observed many times. J is TRBJ2-1 and V is TRBV6-2 or TRBV6-3; D not certain. This CDR3 contains 18 residues. Germline CDR1 reads MNHEY; CDR2 reads SVGEGT. V lost 4 bases and J lost 3, with 22 bases in between. As DNA, the CDR3 is TGTGCCAGCAGTTTTGACTTGCGGACCCCAGGCCTCTACAATGAGCAGTTCTTC. Translated, it gives CASSFDLRTPGLYNEQFF.